This note documents a single T cell receptor (beta chain) sequence. CDR3 length: 14 residues. Germline V CDR1 and CDR2: SEHNR, FQNEAQ (reference sequence). V was clipped by 5 bases and J by 3 bases; unmatched bases: 5. The data are from a study of T cells in tuberculosis. Sorting used thawed, overnight-rested PBMC stained with anti-CD3, a viability dye and GMM-loaded CD1B tetramer. C32 glucose monomycolate from Rhodococcus equi was loaded onto the CD1B tetramers. Clones were read by immunoSEQ multiplex PCR, and TCRdb kept only the in-frame ones, dropping some. The repertoire consists of tens of thousands of clones, with about 76% occurring once and the leading ten covering over 10%.

The sequenced sample consisted of CD1b-GMM tetramer-negative cells sorted from PBMCs. The rearrangement uses TRBV7-9 and TRBJ2-7, with 9 bases aligning to TRBD1. The sequence came from an adult woman with latent tuberculosis. In nucleotides, the CDR3 is TGTGCCAGCAGCCTTGGACAGGGGAACTACGAGCAGTACTTC. Its translation: CASSLGQGNYEQYF.